The T cell receptor beta chain under discussion was sequenced for a study of patients and donors after allogeneic stem cell transplantation. TCRdb redid the calling of the RT-PCR reads with MiXCR, one entry per CDR3 protein. The table has about 210,000 distinct CDR3 sequences, about 37% seen once. From germline, CDR1 is SGHVS and CDR2 FQNEAQ. The CDR3 runs 16 residues. V shed 5 bases and J shed 2 bases, with 16 bases lying between them. In this sample, this clonotype turned up a few times. The chain couples TRBV7-8 to TRBJ1-3, with TRBD1 as a possible D gene (5 bases). This clonotype was sampled from a human donor who was either an allogeneic HSCT recipient or a stem cell or donor lymphocyte infusion donor (not recorded which). It is not recorded whose cells these are; they may come from a transplant donor. Material for sequencing was blood, either unsorted or a sorted T cell fraction (not recorded which). DNA of the CDR3: TGTGCCAGCAGCCCACGCCCCAGCAGGGCTGGAAACACCATATATTTT. Translation gives CASSPRPSRAGNTIYF.